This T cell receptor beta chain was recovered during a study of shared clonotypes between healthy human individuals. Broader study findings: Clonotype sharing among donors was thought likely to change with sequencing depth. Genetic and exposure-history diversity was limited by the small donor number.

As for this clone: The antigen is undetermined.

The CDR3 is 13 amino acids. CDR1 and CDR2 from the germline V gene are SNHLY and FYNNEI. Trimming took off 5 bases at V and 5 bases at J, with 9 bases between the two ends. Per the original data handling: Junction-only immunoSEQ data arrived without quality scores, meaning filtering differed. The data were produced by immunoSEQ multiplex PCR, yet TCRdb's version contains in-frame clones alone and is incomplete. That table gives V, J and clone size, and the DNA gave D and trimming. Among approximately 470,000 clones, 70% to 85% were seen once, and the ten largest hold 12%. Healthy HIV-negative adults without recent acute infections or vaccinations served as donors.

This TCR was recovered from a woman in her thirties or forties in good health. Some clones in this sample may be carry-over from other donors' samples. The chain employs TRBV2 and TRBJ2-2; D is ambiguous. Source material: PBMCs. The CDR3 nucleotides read TGTGCCAGCAGTCCACGGGTGACCGGGGAGCTGTTTTTT. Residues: CASSPRVTGELFF.